This record concerns one T cell receptor beta chain sequence. Antigen unknown. This sample stems from a study of shared clonotypes between healthy human individuals. Only CD45RO-negative cells positively selected for CCR7 counted as naive CD8 cells, so terminally differentiated effector memory CD45RA+ cells were excluded. Assay used: immunoSEQ multiplex PCR; TCRdb lists only in-frame clones, some missing. This sample yields millions of clones, of which 85% to 95% are seen a single time; roughly 1.8% belongs to the top ten. Deletions cut 1 base from V and 5 bases from J, with 11 bases between. The CDR3 consists of 14 residues. Germline CDR1 reads SGHTA; CDR2 reads FQGNSA. Study observations and caveats: The study generally estimated greater richness for naive than memory subsets.

The sequence derives from a man younger than 35 in good health. Some clones in this sample may be carry-over from other donors' samples. J is TRBJ2-5 and V is TRBV7-2; D may correspond to TRBD1 or TRBD2 (5 bases each). Material for sequencing was naive CD8+ T cells from PBMCs. This CDR3 reads CASSLVRGRETQYF. In DNA, the CDR3 is TGTGCCAGCAGCTTAGTTCGGGGACGGGAGACCCAGTACTTC.